The entry below gives a single T cell receptor (beta chain) sequence along with its context. The target antigen is unknown. Patients were aged 18 to 65, had disease duration under 2 months, and had newly diagnosed hyperthyroidism. This entry is derived from a study of T cells in Graves' hyperthyroidism and ophthalmopathy. Study-wide results and limits: Ophthalmopathy, as predicted by the model, came a median around 6.7 months after the prediction.

The investigators amplified TCR beta CDR3 regions from RNA transcripts. First-round RT-PCR of the TCR CDR3 relied on the HTBI primer set. In TCRdb, the multiplex PCR reads were re-called with MiXCR into one record per CDR3 protein. This sample carries hundreds of thousands of distinct CDR3 sequences, under 60% of them seen once, and the ten largest clones take just under 8.5%. The TCR sequence derives from a woman under 30 with Graves' hyperthyroidism. Specimen: peripheral blood or thyroid tissue (not recorded which).

The CDR3 here is CASSVEGLANQETQYF. CDR3 DNA sequence: TGTGCCAGCAGCGTAGAGGGACTAGCGAACCAAGAGACCCAGTACTTC. This chain joins TRBV9 and TRBJ2-7; 10 nucleotides align to TRBD2. The DNA matches TRBJ2-5 better at its end, which makes the J call doubtful. This CDR3 spans 16 amino acids. In germline, CDR1 is SGDLS, CDR2 YYNGEE.